A single sample is the source of the 32 T cell receptor beta chains below, sequenced in a study of CD8+ T cells in alopecia areata. In each case, RNA was isolated and then reverse transcribed into cDNA as the sequencing template. Assay: immunoSEQ multiplex PCR; the TCRdb copy retains only in-frame clones and omits some. The sample consists of 200,000 or so clones, 40% to 45% of them appearing once. Documented treatment: oral pan-JAK inhibitor, 5-10 mg twice daily. The sample here was CD4+ T cells sorted from blood, taken between weeks 36 and 40, from a patient treated with tofacitinib. These receptors came from a human donor with alopecia areata.

The chain has TRBV11-2 and TRBJ1-2; 9 bases align to TRBD1. The CDR3 spans 15 residues. The junction had 8 bases not matched to a gene; V was cut back by 1 base and J by 8 bases. The germline V gene encodes CDR1 SGHAT and CDR2 FQNNGV. Written as DNA, the CDR3 is TGTGCCAGCAGCTTAGCGGACAGGGGAGGCCCAGGCTACACCTTC. Translated: CASSLADRGGPGYTF.

The rearrangement uses TRBV4-2 and TRBJ2-3; TRBD2 agrees at 10 bases. Germline-derived CDR1 and CDR2 are LGHNA and YNFKEQ. This CDR3 region has 17 residues. Losses at the gene ends were 1 base for V and 3 bases for J; bases not matched to a gene: 7. The CDR3 loop is CASSQGASGSMTDTQYF. CDR3 DNA sequence: TGTGCCAGCAGCCAAGGGGCTAGCGGGAGTATGACAGATACGCAGTATTTT.

This clone was observed once. V gene TRBV2 combines with J gene TRBJ1-5, with TRBD1 as a possible D gene (5 bases). The V and J ends lost 8 bases and 5 bases respectively, with 13 bases between them. Germline V gene data show CDR1 as SNHLY and CDR2 as FYNNEI. The CDR3 extends over 13 amino acids. The CDR3 protein is CASARQTDQPQHF. The CDR3 coding sequence is TGTGCCAGCGCCCGACAGACGGATCAGCCCCAGCATTTT.

The J gene is TRBJ2-1, the V gene TRBV9, with 7 bases identical to TRBD1. The length of the CDR3 is 15 residues. The V gene's germline CDR1 is SGDLS and CDR2 YYNGEE. The V segment lost 0 bases and the J segment 0 bases; nucleotides outside the gene matches: 0. The CDR3 coding sequence is TGTGCCAGCAGCGTAGGGACAGGCTCCTACAATGAGCAGTTCTTC. Amino acids: CASSVGTGSYNEQFF.

This chain uses TRBV15 with TRBJ2-3; D perhaps matches TRBD2 (5 bases). In germline, CDR1 is LNHNV, CDR2 YYDKDF (reference sequence). V lost 0 bases and J 3 bases, leaving 7 bases between the germline ends. The CDR3 has 14 amino acids. In DNA, the CDR3 is TGTGCCACCAGCAGAGAGCCGGGGACAGATACGCAGTATTTT. It codes for CATSREPGTDTQYF.

Comments on this clone: The same CDR3 also results from other DNA sequences found in this sample. The CDR3 DNA sequence: TGCAGCGGAGGGGACGGATTGAACACTGAAGCTTTCTTT. Encoded protein: CSGGDGLNTEAFF. This rearrangement joins TRBV29-1 to TRBJ1-1; the D gene is possibly TRBD1 (5 bases). CDR3 length: 13 residues. V was clipped by 7 bases and J by 0 bases, with 12 bases between them. Germline CDR1 and CDR2: SQVTM and ANQGSEA.

The chain combines TRBV29-1 with TRBJ2-5, with TRBD2 matching over 13 bases. V lost 7 bases, J lost 1 base, and 6 bases stayed unmatched. The germline V gene encodes CDR1 SQVTM and CDR2 ANQGSEA. The CDR3 runs to 15 residues. DNA of the CDR3: TGCAGCGCAGGGACTAGCGGGGCAGTCCAAGAGACCCAGTACTTC. Residues: CSAGTSGAVQETQYF. The entire variable domain, with the rest obtained from reference TRBV29-1 and TRBJ2-5, is as follows: SAVISQKPSRDICQRGTSLTIQCQVDSQVTMMFWYRQQPGQSLTLIATANQGSEATYESGFVIDKFPISRPNLTFSTLTVSNMSPEDSSIYLCSAGTSGAVQETQYFGPGTRLLVL.

J is TRBJ2-1 and V is TRBV29-1; 12 bases match TRBD2. From germline, CDR1 is SQVTM and CDR2 ANQGSEA. CDR3 length: 15 residues. Trimming removed 7 bases from V and 5 bases from J; junction bases left unmatched: 9. DNA of the CDR3: TGCAGCGGCCTGGGACTAGCGGGCCGAAACAATGAGCAGTTCTTC. Its protein is CSGLGLAGRNNEQFF.

The chain has TRBV4-3 and TRBJ2-7; D gene unclear. CDR1 and CDR2 (germline): LGHNA, YSLEER. The CDR3 length is 14 residues. Trimming shortened V by 0 bases and J by 4 bases, and 10 bases separated the two germline ends. CDR3 coding DNA: TGCGCCAGCAGCCAAGATCATAACCTTTACGAGCAGTACTTC. This gives the protein CASSQDHNLYEQYF.

The chain employs TRBV19 and TRBJ1-2; a possible D gene is TRBD1 (5 bases). Trimming stripped 6 bases from V and 8 bases from J, with 10 bases between. This CDR3 has 11 residues. Looked up from germline, CDR1 is LNHDA and CDR2 is SQIVND (reference sequence). The CDR3 nucleotides read TGTGCCAGTAGCCAGGGTTTCGGCTACACCTTC. It specifies CASSQGFGYTF.

The rearrangement uses TRBV7-2 and TRBJ2-1; D remains ambiguous. The CDR3 totals 11 residues. Trimming cost V 0 bases and J 10 bases, with 4 bases left between them. From germline, CDR1 is SGHTA and CDR2 FQGNSA. The CDR3 is CASSLAGEQFF. As DNA, the CDR3 is TGTGCCAGCAGCTTAGCGGGAGAGCAGTTCTTC.

The V gene is TRBV9, the J gene TRBJ1-5; TRBD1 is a possible D gene (5 bases). With 4 bases removed from V and 6 bases from J, the gap between germline ends came to 14 bases. This CDR3 has 14 residues. Per germline, CDR1 SGDLS and CDR2 YYNGEE. The CDR3 DNA is TGTGCCAGCAGCCCGAGGGGCGAAGGTCAGCCCCAGCATTTT. The encoded protein is CASSPRGEGQPQHF. The full variable domain, completed using reference TRBV9 and TRBJ1-5, is DSGVTQTPKHLITATGQRVTLRCSPRSGDLSVYWYQQSLDQGLQFLIQYYNGEERAKGNILERFSAQQFPDLHSELNLSSLELGDSALYFCASSPRGEGQPQHFGDGTRLSIL.

This clone showed up just a few times. The chain combines TRBV7-9 with TRBJ2-7; tentative D call: TRBD1 (5 bases). Per germline, CDR1 SEHNR and CDR2 FQNEAQ (reference sequence). V was pared by 5 bases and J by 3 bases, with 17 bases between. This CDR3 comprises 15 residues. Written as DNA, the CDR3 is TGTGCCAGCAGCCAGGGCTCCCGGACCCTCTACGAGCAGTACTTC. It is translated as CASSQGSRTLYEQYF.

The V and J genes are TRBV6-5 and TRBJ2-7; TRBD2 matches at 8 bases. The CDR3 extends over 15 amino acids. Per germline, CDR1 MNHEY and CDR2 SVGAGI. J lost 3 bases, V lost 5 bases, and 9 bases had no gene match. The CDR3 sequence: CASSGGREGLYEQYF. For the CDR3, the DNA is TGTGCCAGCAGTGGTGGACGGGAGGGCCTCTACGAGCAGTACTTC.

The chain links TRBV29-1 to TRBJ2-3; 9 bases align to TRBD1. With V trimmed by 7 bases and J by 0 bases, 5 bases remained unmatched. This CDR3 has 14 residues. Germline CDR1 reads SQVTM; CDR2 reads ANQGSEA. CDR3 bases: TGCAGCGCCTTACAGGGGGCGAGCACAGATACGCAGTATTTT. Translating gives CSALQGASTDTQYF.

The rearrangement joins TRBV2 to TRBJ2-5; tentatively, D is TRBD2 (5 bases). The CDR3 runs to 13 residues. Germline V gene lookup returns CDR1 SNHLY and CDR2 FYNNEI. The V end was cut by 5 bases, the J end by 10 bases, with 17 bases between. The DNA for the CDR3 is TGTGCCAGCAGTCTCGACTGGTCCGGGATCCAGTACTTC. It translates to CASSLDWSGIQYF.

A few counts support this clone. The V gene is TRBV7-3, the J gene TRBJ2-2, with D unresolved. The V and J ends lost 0 bases and 6 bases respectively, with 2 bases between them. This CDR3 comprises 12 residues. CDR1 and CDR2 from the germline V gene are SGHTA and FQGTGA. This chain's CDR3 is CASSLTPGELFF. CDR3 coding DNA: TGTGCCAGCAGCTTAACGCCCGGGGAGCTGTTTTTT. Looking up the rest from reference TRBV7-3 and TRBJ2-2 gives the full variable domain: GAGVSQTPSNKVTEKGKYVELRCDPISGHTALYWYRQSLGQGPEFLIYFQGTGAADDSGLPNDRFFAVRPEGSVSTLKIQRTERGDSAVYLCASSLTPGELFFGEGSRLTVL.

CDR3 residues: CASRGLAGLGEQYF. CDR3 coding DNA: TGTGCCAGCAGAGGACTAGCGGGCTTGGGTGAGCAGTACTTC. The rearrangement links TRBV6-1 to TRBJ2-7, with 11 bases identical to TRBD2. V trimming: 6 bases; J trimming: 7 bases; junction bases outside the gene matches: 8. The CDR3 consists of 14 residues. Germline V gene lookup returns CDR1 MNHNS and CDR2 SASEGT.

Only one count was recorded for this clone. The gene calls are TRBV30 and TRBJ1-1, with D uncertain. In germline, CDR1 is GTSNPN, CDR2 SVGIG (reference sequence). CDR3 length: 17 amino acids. V lost 0 bases, J lost 3 bases, and 20 bases lay in between. The CDR3: CAWSVGWMPGGDTEAFF. CDR3 DNA sequence: TGTGCCTGGAGTGTAGGGTGGATGCCGGGTGGGGACACTGAAGCTTTCTTT.

A few counts support this clone. The chain has TRBV29-1 and TRBJ2-3, with TRBD1 matching over 12 bases. J lost 2 bases, V lost 4 bases, and 4 bases had no gene match. Germline CDR1 SQVTM, CDR2 ANQGSEA. The CDR3 totals 15 residues. CDR3 DNA sequence: TGCAGCGTTGTGAGGGACAGGGGGCCCACAGATACGCAGTATTTT. It encodes CSVVRDRGPTDTQYF.

This clone was detected a few times. The rearrangement joins TRBV4-3 to TRBJ2-7; D possibly corresponds to TRBD1 (6 bases). V shed 0 bases and J shed 3 bases, with 15 bases lying between them. This CDR3 comprises 16 residues. Germline V gene data show CDR1 as LGHNA and CDR2 as YSLEER. In DNA, the CDR3 is TGCGCCAGCAGCCAAGATGTAAACAGGGCTAGCTACGAGCAGTACTTC. It encodes CASSQDVNRASYEQYF.

This clone was seen a few times. The chain uses TRBV2 and TRBJ2-2, with 9 positions matching TRBD2. J lost 5 bases, V lost 4 bases, and 5 bases had no gene match. The CDR3 length is 15 residues. Per germline, CDR1 SNHLY and CDR2 FYNNEI. The CDR3 bases are TGTGCCAGCAGTGTGGGTAGCGGGAGAACCGGGGAGCTGTTTTTT. This gives the protein CASSVGSGRTGELFF.

V is TRBV2 and J is TRBJ2-1, with 8 nucleotides matching TRBD2. The germline V gene encodes CDR1 SNHLY and CDR2 FYNNEI. This CDR3 has 12 amino acids. Trimming cost V 4 bases and J 7 bases; bases outside gene matches: 0. The CDR3 sequence: CASSVAGNEQFF. DNA for the CDR3: TGTGCCAGCAGTGTAGCGGGAAATGAGCAGTTCTTC. The full variable domain, with the rest looked up from reference TRBV2 and TRBJ2-1, is EPEVTQTPSHQVTQMGQEVILRCVPISNHLYFYWYRQILGQKVEFLVSFYNNEISEKSEIFDDQFSVERPDGSNFTLKIRSTKLEDSAMYFCASSVAGNEQFFGPGTRLTVL.

This sequence joins TRBV30 and TRBJ2-5, with no clear D. Trimming cost V 5 bases and J 5 bases, with 9 bases left between them. This CDR3 has 11 amino acids. CDR1 GTSNPN and CDR2 SVGIG come from the germline V gene (reference sequence). The CDR3 is CAWGSRETQYF. CDR3 DNA sequence: TGTGCCTGGGGAAGTAGGGAGACCCAGTACTTC.

The rearrangement links TRBV10-2 to TRBJ2-5; 10 bases align to TRBD1. TRBJ2-7 explains the end of the DNA better; the J call may be wrong. Germline CDR1 and CDR2: WSHSY and SAAADI. CDR3 size: 13 residues. As DNA, the CDR3 is TGCGCCAGCAGGGGACAGGGGAGGAACGAGCAGTACTTC. Its protein product is CASRGQGRNEQYF.

V is TRBV30 and J is TRBJ1-5; D uncertain. The germline V and J ends were trimmed by 1 base and 4 bases, with 8 bases remaining between them. This CDR3 comprises 13 residues. Germline values: CDR1 GTSNPN, CDR2 SVGIG (reference sequence). The CDR3 sequence is CAWSGSSNQPQHF. CDR3 nucleotides: TGTGCCTGGAGTGGCTCAAGTAATCAGCCCCAGCATTTT.

The rearrangement links TRBV11-2 to TRBJ1-1, with a tentative D call TRBD1 (5 bases). CDR1 and CDR2 (germline): SGHAT, FQNNGV. The CDR3 consists of 12 residues. Deletions cut 5 bases from V and 10 bases from J, with 14 bases between. CDR3 nucleotide sequence: TGTGCCAGCAGCCGACCAGGGTTTGGAGCTTTCTTT. Its translation is CASSRPGFGAFF.

This clone showed up just a few times. The chain combines TRBV29-1 with TRBJ2-1; D gene unclear. Trimming pared 6 bases from V and 2 bases from J, leaving 11 bases between. CDR1 and CDR2 from the germline V gene are SQVTM and ANQGSEA. The CDR3 contains 13 residues. CDR3 bases: TGCAGCGTAGGATCCGTTCCCTACAATGAGCAGTTCTTC. Translation: CSVGSVPYNEQFF.

This sequence joins TRBV20-1 and TRBJ2-7; D gene unclear. V dropped 3 bases and J dropped 6 bases, with 9 bases sitting between them. The germline V gene has CDR1 DFQATT and CDR2 SNEGSKA (reference sequence). This CDR3 is 11 amino acids long. The CDR3 here is CSASLGFEQYF. Written as DNA, the CDR3 is TGCAGTGCTAGTTTGGGGTTCGAGCAGTACTTC.

This rearrangement joins TRBV28 to TRBJ1-2; no firm D call. Germline CDR1 is MDHEN and CDR2 is SYDVKM. The length of the CDR3 is 13 residues. V was trimmed by 5 bases and J by 4 bases, leaving 11 bases between them. The CDR3 bases are TGTGCCAGCAGTCTCTACTCGGGCTATGGCTACACCTTC. This translates into CASSLYSGYGYTF.

Here the CDR3 DNA reads TGCGCCAGCAGCCAAGTCGGGGAAATTCAGTACTTC. It yields the protein CASSQVGEIQYF. The rearrangement links TRBV4-1 to TRBJ2-4; a possible D gene is TRBD2 (5 bases). The CDR3 extends over 12 amino acids. The ends were cut back, 1 base at V and 10 bases at J, with 8 bases in the middle. CDR1 and CDR2 (germline): MGHRA, YSYEKL.

This chain joins TRBV21-1 and TRBJ2-7; TRBD1 is the table's D call, not checked against the DNA. TRBV21-1 is listed as a pseudogene. The length of the CDR3 is 15 residues. Here the CDR3 reads CASSKELTGSGEQYF. The CDR3 bases are TGTGCCAGCAGCAAAGAGTTGACAGGGTCGGGGGAGCAGTACTTC.